A single sample is the source of the 3 T cell receptor beta chains below, sequenced in a study of response to subunit inactivated influenza vaccine. TCRdb re-called the RT-PCR reads with MiXCR, one entry per CDR3 protein. The sample consists of 450,000 to 550,000 distinct CDR3 sequences, roughly 27% of them appearing once. Sequencing used CD4+ T cells sorted from PBMCs, obtained more than 4 days after vaccination. All receptors derive from a man in his fifties who received an inactivated influenza vaccine.

This clonotype was found a few times. The chain uses TRBV10-3 and TRBJ2-3, with 8 bases aligning to TRBD1. Looked up from germline, CDR1 is ENHRY and CDR2 is SYGVKD. The CDR3 spans 15 residues. J was trimmed by 3 bases and V by 5 bases; bases with no gene match: 7. The CDR3 sequence is CAISPGGARTDTQYF. The DNA of the CDR3 is TGTGCCATCAGTCCAGGGGGCGCGAGAACAGATACGCAGTATTTT.

This clonotype was seen only a few times. The chain carries TRBV12-3 or TRBV12-4 and TRBJ2-7; tentatively, D is TRBD1 (6 bases). There are 12 residues in the CDR3. Deletions cut 6 bases from V and 2 bases from J, with 8 bases between. DNA of the CDR3: TGTGCCAGCAGGACAGGCACCTACGAGCAGTACTTC. Its translation is CASRTGTYEQYF.

This clonotype occurred many times. The chain combines TRBV29-1 with TRBJ1-1; D possibly corresponds to TRBD1 (6 bases). V lost 7 bases and J 1 base, leaving 13 bases between the germline ends. The length of the CDR3 is 13 residues. The germline V gene encodes CDR1 SQVTM and CDR2 ANQGSEA. As DNA, the CDR3 is TGCAGCGCTCCCCGGACAGAGAACACTGAAGCTTTCTTT. Translation: CSAPRTENTEAFF.